These 8 T cell receptor beta chains share one sample of origin, sequenced in a study of blood T cell repertoires in COVID-19. Repertoires were generated with immunoSEQ multiplex PCR, while TCRdb's copy carries only in-frame clones and drops some. The sample has 100,000 to 150,000 clones; about 83% are singletons. The sample was peripheral blood. These receptors were collected from a man aged 60-69 years with acute or convalescent COVID-19.

The chain uses TRBV5-4 and TRBJ2-3; D unresolved. Per the germline V gene, CDR1 is SGHNT and CDR2 is YYREEE (reference sequence). Trimming shortened V by 9 bases and J by 3 bases, and 17 bases separated the two germline ends. The CDR3 totals 14 residues. CDR3 bases: TGTGCCACCCAAAATGACTTCGGGACAGATACGCAGTATTTT. It translates to CATQNDFGTDTQYF.

This chain joins TRBV5-1 and TRBJ2-3; 10 bases fit TRBD1. The CDR3 totals 14 residues. After removal of 2 bases from V and 6 bases from J, the junction contained 3 bases not matched to a gene. The germline V gene encodes CDR1 SGHRS and CDR2 YFSETQ. CDR3 residues: CASSFGTGADTQYF. CDR3 DNA sequence: TGCGCCAGCAGCTTCGGGACAGGGGCCGATACGCAGTATTTT.

The chain employs TRBV6-5 and TRBJ1-2; 7 nucleotides match TRBD1. The J segment lost 1 base and the V segment lost 8 bases, leaving 4 bases of the junction unmatched. Germline CDR1 and CDR2: MNHEY and SVGAGI. The CDR3 loop spans 13 amino acids. CDR3 residues: CASEGQLNYGYTF. The CDR3 region has the DNA TGTGCCAGCGAGGGACAGCTTAACTATGGCTACACCTTC.

The rearrangement uses TRBV6-5 and TRBJ1-2; D may be TRBD1 (5 bases). CDR1 MNHEY and CDR2 SVGAGI come from the germline V gene. Trimming removed 6 bases at V and 7 bases at J, with 12 bases between. The CDR3 consists of 12 residues. Here the CDR3 DNA reads TGTGCCAGCAGCCGGCAGGGTTCTGGCTACACCTTC. Translation: CASSRQGSGYTF.

This clone has only a few counts. The V and J genes are TRBV12-2 and TRBJ1-6. TRBV12-2 is a pseudogene. The CDR3 covers 16 residues. The CDR3 DNA reads TGTGCAAGTCGCTTAGACGAACTACGGGGGAATTCACCCCTCCACTTT. Amino acid sequence: CASRLDELRGNSPLHF.

This clone was recorded only once. The CDR3 here is CASSTTPQRHNYGYTF. As DNA, the CDR3 is TGTGCCAGCAGCACGACCCCTCAGAGGCATAACTATGGCTACACCTTC. The chain couples TRBV5-5 to TRBJ1-2; D is unresolved. The CDR3 runs 16 residues. Looked up from germline, CDR1 is SGHKS and CDR2 is YYEKEE (reference sequence). The V and J ends lost 4 bases and 1 base respectively, with 17 bases between them.

The gene calls are TRBV4-1 and TRBJ1-2; 8 bases match TRBD1. Trimming took 4 bases from V and 8 from J; bases not matched to a gene: 15. Germline V lookup: CDR1 MGHRA, CDR2 YSYEKL. This CDR3 comprises 16 residues. This CDR3 reads CASSPGGGRTRGGYTF. The DNA of the CDR3 is TGCGCCAGCAGCCCAGGGGGCGGCCGTACGAGGGGCGGCTACACCTTC.

The chain recombines TRBV3-1 (or the pseudogene TRBV3-2) with TRBJ2-1; possibly TRBD1 for D (6 bases). The CDR3 runs 15 residues. V lost 2 bases to trimming and J lost 2 bases, with 10 bases between them. Germline V lookup: CDR1 LGHDT, CDR2 YNNKEL (reference sequence). The CDR3 DNA reads TGTGCCAGCAGCCAACGCAGGGGCGCCTACAATGAGCAGTTCTTC. Translating it yields CASSQRRGAYNEQFF.